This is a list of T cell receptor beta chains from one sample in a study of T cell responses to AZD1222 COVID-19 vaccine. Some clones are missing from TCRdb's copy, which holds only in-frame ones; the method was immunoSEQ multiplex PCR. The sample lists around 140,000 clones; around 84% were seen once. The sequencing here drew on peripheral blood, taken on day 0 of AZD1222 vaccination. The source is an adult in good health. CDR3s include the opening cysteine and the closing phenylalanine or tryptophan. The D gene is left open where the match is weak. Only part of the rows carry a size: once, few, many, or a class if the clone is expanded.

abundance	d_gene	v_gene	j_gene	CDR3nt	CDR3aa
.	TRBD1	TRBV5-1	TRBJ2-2	TGCGCCAGCAGCTTGCCGACGACAGGGACAACCGGGGAGCTGTTTTTT	CASSLPTTGTTGELFF
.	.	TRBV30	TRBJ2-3	TGTGCCTGCACAAGCACAGATACGCAGTATTTT	CACTSTDTQYF
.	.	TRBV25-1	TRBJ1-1	TGTGCCAGCAGTTCCCCGACAGGTGTGGTCACTGAAGCTTTCTTT	CASSSPTGVVTEAFF
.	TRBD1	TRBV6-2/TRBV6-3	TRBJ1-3	TGTGCCAGCAGTTTCGACAGACAGGGGGCAACTGGAAACACCATATATTTT	CASSFDRQGATGNTIYF
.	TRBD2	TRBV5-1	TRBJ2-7	TGCGCCAGCAGCCCGGAAGGGAGGGGTTTGTGGAAGTACTTC	CASSPEGRGLWKYF
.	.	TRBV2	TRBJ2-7	TGTGCCAGCAGTGCCCTATTGGGCGAGCAGTACTTC	CASSALLGEQYF
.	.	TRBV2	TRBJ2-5	TGTGCCAGCACCATAAATGGGGAATTCCGAGAGACCCAGTACTTC	CASTINGEFRETQYF
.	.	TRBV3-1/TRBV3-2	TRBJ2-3	TGTGCCAGCAGGAGGGGAAACACAGATACGCAGTATTTT	CASRRGNTDTQYF
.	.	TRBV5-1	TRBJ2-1	TGCGCCAGCAGCTTCTCAGGGGACAATGAGCAGTTCTTC	CASSFSGDNEQFF
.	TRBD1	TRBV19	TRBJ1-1	TGTGCCAGTACCCCGGGGGACAGGGGTCCTACTGAAGCTTTCTTT	CASTPGDRGPTEAFF
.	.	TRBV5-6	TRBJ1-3	TGTGCCAGCAGCTTGGGGACAGCCATCTCTGGAAACACCATATATTTT	CASSLGTAISGNTIYF
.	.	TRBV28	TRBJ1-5	TGTGCCAGCAGTTTGTTAGGGCCTAGCAATCAGCCCCAGCATTTT	CASSLLGPSNQPQHF
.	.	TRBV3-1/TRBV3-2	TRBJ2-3	TGTGCCAGCAGCCAAGCAACAGATACGCAGTATTTT	CASSQATDTQYF
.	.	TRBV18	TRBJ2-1	TGTGCCAGCTCGCCGCTCTTTGGGAATGAGCAGTTCTTC	CASSPLFGNEQFF
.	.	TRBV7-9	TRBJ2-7	TGTGCCAGCAGCTCCGGGATTTACGAGCAGTACTTC	CASSSGIYEQYF
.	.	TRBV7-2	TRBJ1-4	TGTGCCAGCAGCCCCCGGGGGGGAGCCACTAATGAAAAACTGTTTTTT	CASSPRGGATNEKLFF
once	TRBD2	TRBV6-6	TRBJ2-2	TGTGCCAGCAGTTACACGCGGGGGGGCACCGGGGAGCTGTTTTTT	CASSYTRGGTGELFF
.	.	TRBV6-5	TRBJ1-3	TGTGCCAGCAGTTTAGGGGGCTCTGGAAACACCATATATTTT	CASSLGGSGNTIYF
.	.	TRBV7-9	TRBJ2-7	TGTGCCAGCAGCTTAGAAGCCCTCGAGCAGTACTTC	CASSLEALEQYF
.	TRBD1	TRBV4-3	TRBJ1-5	TGCGCCAGCAGCCGGACAGGGGGAGGTCAGCCCCAGCATTTT	CASSRTGGGQPQHF
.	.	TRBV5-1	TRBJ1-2	TGCGCCAGCAGCGGGGACACCTACTATGGCTACACCTTC	CASSGDTYYGYTF
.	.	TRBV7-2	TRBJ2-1	TGTGCCAGCACCCCACAAGCATCCTACAATGAGCAGTTCTTC	CASTPQASYNEQFF
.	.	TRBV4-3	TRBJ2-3	TGCGCCAGCAGCCAAGATTGGACCCCTCCCGGTACGCAGTATTTT	CASSQDWTPPGTQYF
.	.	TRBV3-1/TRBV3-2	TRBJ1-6	TGTGCCAGCAGCCCGGGTCCGATTAATTCACCCCTCCACTTT	CASSPGPINSPLHF
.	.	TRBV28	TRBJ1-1	TGTGCCAGCAGTTTTCGCAGGGCACTCACCCTGAACACTGAAGCTTTCTTT	CASSFRRALTLNTEAFF
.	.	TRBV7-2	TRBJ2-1	TGTGCCAGCGGGTGGTCCAGCTACAATGAGCAGTTCTTC	CASGWSSYNEQFF
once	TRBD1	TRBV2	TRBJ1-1	TGTGCCAGCAAGGAAGGGACAGGGGCCGGAATACAAGCTTTCTTT	CASKEGTGAGIQAFF
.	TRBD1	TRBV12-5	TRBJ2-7	TGTGCTAGTGGTTTGCCGGGACAGGGTTCATCTCCTTTATACGAGCAGTACTTC	CASGLPGQGSSPLYEQYF
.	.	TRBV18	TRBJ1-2	TGTGCCAGCTCCCCCCCCGCGGAGACCTATGGCTACACCTTC	CASSPPAETYGYTF
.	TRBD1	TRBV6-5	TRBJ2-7	TGTGCCAGCAGGTCCGGGACAGGGTGGAACGAGCAGTACTTC	CASRSGTGWNEQYF
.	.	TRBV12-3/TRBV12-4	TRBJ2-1	TGTGCCAGCAGTCCCCCGGGCTACAATGAGCAGTTCTTC	CASSPPGYNEQFF
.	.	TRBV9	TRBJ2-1	TGTGCCAGCAAGTCGGAAAAGAGCTCCTACAATGAGCAGTTCTTC	CASKSEKSSYNEQFF
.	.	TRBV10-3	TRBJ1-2	TGTGCCATCTCCGGGGAGGGCTATGGCTACACCTTC	CAISGEGYGYTF
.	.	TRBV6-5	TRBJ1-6	TGTGCCAGCAGTCTCAGGACAGAATCACCCCTCCACTTT	CASSLRTESPLHF
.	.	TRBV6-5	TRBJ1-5	TGTGCCAGCAGTTACGTGGCGGGTGATCAGCCCCAGCATTTT	CASSYVAGDQPQHF
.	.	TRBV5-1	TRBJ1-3	TGCGCCAGCAGCTATGGGGGGGAGATCTCTGGAAACACCATATATTTT	CASSYGGEISGNTIYF
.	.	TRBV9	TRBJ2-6	TGTGCCAGCAGCGTGAGAGCCGGGGCCAACGTCCTGACTTTC	CASSVRAGANVLTF
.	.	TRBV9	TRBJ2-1	TGTGCCAGCAGCGTAGGTGGGGACACCTCCTACAATGAGCAGTTCTTC	CASSVGGDTSYNEQFF
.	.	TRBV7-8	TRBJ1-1	TGTGCCAGCAGCTTAACCCAGAACACTGAAGCTTTCTTT	CASSLTQNTEAFF
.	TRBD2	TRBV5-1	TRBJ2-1	TGCGCCAGCAGCTTGAATCCGACCGGGACTAGCGGGGGAATTGAGCAGTTCTTC	CASSLNPTGTSGGIEQFF
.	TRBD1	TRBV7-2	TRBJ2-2	TGTGCCAGCAGCAGCGGACAGGATAGGACCGGGGAGCTGTTTTTT	CASSSGQDRTGELFF
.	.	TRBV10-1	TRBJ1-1	TGCGCCAGCAGTGCTGGTTACACTGAAGCTTTCTTT	CASSAGYTEAFF
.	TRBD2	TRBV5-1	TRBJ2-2	TGCGCCAGCAGCCGGACTAGCGGGGAGTACACCGGGGAGCTGTTTTTT	CASSRTSGEYTGELFF
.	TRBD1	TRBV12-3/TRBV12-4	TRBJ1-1	TGTGCCAGCAGTTTACTACAGGGGGAAGTCGGTTTCTTT	CASSLLQGEVGFF
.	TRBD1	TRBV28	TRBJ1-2	TGTGCCAGCAGCCCACCGGACAGGGGGCGCTATGGCTACACCTTC	CASSPPDRGRYGYTF
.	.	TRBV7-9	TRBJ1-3	TGTGCCAGCAGTTTTAGTTGGGAATCTGGAAACACCATATATTTT	CASSFSWESGNTIYF